The clone carrying this TCR beta chain was observed once. Its specificity is not known. Germline lookup yields CDR1 MNHNY and CDR2 SVGAGI (reference sequence). V dropped 5 bases and J dropped 5 bases, with 15 bases sitting between them. This CDR3 contains 14 residues. The data stem from a study of cytomegalovirus exposure and HLA in healthy donors. Overall study results and limits: Segments of the TCR beta V type were, in most cases, productive about 90% or about 30% of the time in an earlier analysis.

This PCR relied on a set of 60 Vbeta primers and 13 Jbeta primers. The protocol was immunoSEQ multiplex PCR, while the TCRdb copy is restricted to in-frame clones and leaves out a portion. The sample lists 240,000 or so clones; about four fifths were seen once. This clonotype was obtained from a woman aged 40 to 50 in good health and CMV-seropositive. Input material: PBMCs. The genes are TRBV6-6 and TRBJ1-1, with D perhaps matching TRBD1 (6 bases). The CDR3 loop is CASSPIQGRTEAFF. The CDR3 nucleotides read TGTGCCAGCAGTCCAATACAGGGAAGGACTGAAGCTTTCTTT.